The 25 T cell receptor beta chains below come from one sample, sequenced in a study of brain T cells in children with intractable seizures. As for time point: blood from clinic visit 5 months post-surgery; TSC patient then seizure free. Measured with immunoSEQ multiplex PCR; TCRdb has only the in-frame clones, and not every one. The sample shows about 320,000 clones, over 90% of them seen only once. Sequenced here: peripheral blood, sampled roughly 5 months after surgery. These receptors originate from a boy in the first two years of life with tuberous sclerosis and intractable seizures.

The chain carries TRBV27 and TRBJ1-2; TRBD1 might be the D (5 bases). Looked up from germline, CDR1 is MNHEY and CDR2 is SMNVEV (reference sequence). Trimming pared 2 bases from V and 4 bases from J, leaving 14 bases between. The CDR3 runs to 15 residues. CDR3 coding DNA: TGTGCCAGCAGTTTAGGCGGGACGGCAAGCTATGGCTACACCTTC. Translated: CASSLGGTASYGYTF.

The rearrangement uses TRBV5-6 and TRBJ1-2; TRBD1 matches 10 bases. J lost 5 bases, V lost 4 bases, and 5 bases had no gene match. The CDR3 runs to 14 residues. The germline CDR1 and CDR2 sequences are SGHDT and YYEEEE. CDR3 DNA: TGTGCCAGCAGCAATCCGGGACAGGGGTATGGCTACACCTTC. It specifies CASSNPGQGYGYTF. The complete variable domain, with remaining parts taken from reference TRBV5-6 and TRBJ1-2, reads DAGVTQSPTHLIKTRGQQVTLRCSPKSGHDTVSWYQQALGQGPQFIFQYYEEEERQRGNFPDRFSGHQFPNYSSELNVNALLLGDSALYLCASSNPGQGYGYTFGSGTRLTVV.

The CDR3, as DNA: TGTGCCAGCAGCCAATCTCCTCGGATAGCGGGAGGGAGCAATGAGCAGTTCTTC. It encodes CASSQSPRIAGGSNEQFF. The rearrangement links TRBV3-1 (or the pseudogene TRBV3-2) to TRBJ2-1, with 11 bases fitting TRBD2. J lost 6 bases, V lost 2 bases, and 12 bases had no gene match. The CDR3 totals 18 residues. CDR1 and CDR2 from the germline V gene are LGHDT and YNNKEL (reference sequence).

In its sample, this clone was seen a few times. The chain carries TRBV6-5 and TRBJ1-6; 8 bases are shared with TRBD1. The CDR3 is made up of 15 amino acids. The germline gives CDR1 MNHEY, CDR2 SVGAGI. The V and J ends lost 8 bases and 7 bases, in that order; junction bases with no gene match: 10. CDR3 sequence (DNA): TGTGCCAGCTCCGAACGGACAGGGCGGAATTCACCCCTCCACTTT. As protein: CASSERTGRNSPLHF.

The rearrangement uses TRBV24-1 and TRBJ2-2; TRBD2 matches 7 bases. This CDR3 is 17 amino acids long. V shed 1 base and J 4 bases; nucleotides not matched to a gene: 8. Germline V gene lookup returns CDR1 KGHDR and CDR2 SFDVKD. The CDR3 DNA reads TGTGCCACCAGTGATTTCGGCGAGCGGGGAAGCACCGGGGAGCTGTTTTTT. Translated: CATSDFGERGSTGELFF.

This rearrangement joins TRBV2 to TRBJ1-5; D uncertain. Germline V gene sequence: CDR1 SNHLY, CDR2 FYNNEI. The CDR3 is 15 residues long. Trimming took off 1 base at V and 6 bases at J, with 13 bases between the two ends. The CDR3 region has the DNA TGTGCCAGCAGTGAAGGGACGGACGACTTTCAGCCCCAGCATTTT. Amino acids: CASSEGTDDFQPQHF.

This clone was recorded only once. The chain combines TRBV29-1 with TRBJ1-1, with 7 bases aligning to TRBD1. Germline CDR1 reads SQVTM; CDR2 reads ANQGSEA. With V trimmed by 6 bases and J by 0 bases, 10 bases remained unmatched. This CDR3 has 15 residues. The CDR3 DNA follows: TGCAGCGTCCACAGGGGAAGGTCCATGAACACTGAAGCTTTCTTT. Translation: CSVHRGRSMNTEAFF.

This clone appeared a single time. This sample includes further DNA sequences coding for the same CDR3. The chain couples TRBV11-2 to TRBJ2-5, with D unresolved. Trimming pared 2 bases from V and 4 bases from J, leaving 2 bases between. The CDR3 loop spans 11 amino acids. From germline, CDR1 is SGHAT and CDR2 FQNNGV. The CDR3 loop is CASSLLETQYF. The CDR3, as DNA: TGTGCCAGCAGCTTACTAGAGACCCAGTACTTC.

The V gene is TRBV3-1 (or the pseudogene TRBV3-2), the J gene TRBJ1-5; 8 nucleotides line up with TRBD1. The CDR3 has 15 amino acids. Germline values: CDR1 LGHDT, CDR2 YNNKEL (reference sequence). The trim removed 4 bases at V and 0 bases at J, leaving 2 bases unmatched. This CDR3 reads CASSLGQASNQPQHF. In DNA form, the CDR3 reads TGTGCCAGCAGCCTGGGACAGGCTAGCAATCAGCCCCAGCATTTT.

The rearrangement uses TRBV21-1 and TRBJ1-1. TRBV21-1 is a listed pseudogene. This CDR3 region has 14 residues. The DNA of the CDR3 is TGTGCCAGCAGCAAACTTAAGTGGGACACTGAAGCTTTCTTT. Translating gives CASSKLKWDTEAFF.

The chain recombines TRBV4-2 with TRBJ2-1, with 15 positions matching TRBD2. The germline V gene encodes CDR1 LGHNA and CDR2 YNFKEQ. This CDR3 contains 17 residues. The V and J ends lost 4 bases and 5 bases, in that order; junction bases with no gene match: 6. CDR3: CASSRRGLAGGNNEQFF. Written as DNA, the CDR3 is TGTGCCAGCAGCCGCCGGGGACTAGCGGGAGGAAACAATGAGCAGTTCTTC.

This chain links TRBV28 with TRBJ2-1; TRBD2 aligns across 12 bases. The germline V gene has CDR1 MDHEN and CDR2 SYDVKM. Losses at the gene ends were 4 bases for V and 2 bases for J; bases not matched to a gene: 9. The CDR3 covers 18 residues. The CDR3 DNA reads as TGTGCCAGCAGTTCCCCTAGCGGGAGGGCCGGGGCCTACAATGAGCAGTTCTTC. This codes for CASSSPSGRAGAYNEQFF.

The chain recombines TRBV5-1 with TRBJ1-1; D not resolved. This CDR3 contains 13 residues. From germline, CDR1 is SGHRS and CDR2 YFSETQ. Trimming removed 4 bases at V and 1 base at J, with 8 bases between. The CDR3 spells CASSVLGNTEAFF. The CDR3 region has the DNA TGCGCCAGCAGCGTGCTTGGGAACACTGAAGCTTTCTTT.

This chain links TRBV2 with TRBJ2-7; D gene unclear. CDR1 is SNHLY and CDR2 is FYNNEI in the germline V gene. V lost 1 base and J 1 base, leaving 11 bases between the germline ends. This CDR3 comprises 15 residues. The CDR3 here is CASSEGPERSYEQYF. The CDR3 DNA is TGTGCCAGCAGTGAAGGGCCGGAGAGGTCCTACGAGCAGTACTTC.

V and J are TRBV5-4 and TRBJ2-1, with TRBD2 matching over 11 bases. J was trimmed by 4 bases and V by 5 bases; bases with no gene match: 5. From germline, CDR1 is SGHNT and CDR2 YYREEE (reference sequence). The CDR3 is 15 amino acids. CDR3 region: CASRSGLAEYNEQFF. Written as DNA, the CDR3 is TGTGCCAGCAGGTCGGGACTAGCGGAATACAATGAGCAGTTCTTC.

The chain combines TRBV4-2 with TRBJ1-1; 9 nucleotides line up with TRBD1. The CDR3 has 13 amino acids. The V segment lost 1 base and the J segment 12 bases; nucleotides outside the gene matches: 6. Germline-derived CDR1 and CDR2 are LGHNA and YNFKEQ. This CDR3 is CASSQGTGVDSFF. The CDR3 DNA reads TGTGCCAGCAGCCAAGGGACAGGGGTGGACTCTTTCTTT.

Points on this clone: This CDR3 is also generated by other DNA sequences in the sample. This rearrangement joins TRBV15 to TRBJ1-1; D gene uncertain. The CDR3 loop spans 12 amino acids. Deletions cut 1 base from V and 4 bases from J, with 4 bases between. Germline lookup yields CDR1 LNHNV and CDR2 YYDKDF (reference sequence). The CDR3 protein is CATSRGGTEAFF. CDR3 DNA sequence: TGTGCCACCAGCAGAGGGGGCACTGAAGCTTTCTTT.

This sequence joins TRBV14 and TRBJ2-1; D not resolved. Trimming pared 6 bases from V and 6 bases from J, leaving 12 bases between. The CDR3 is 13 amino acids. The germline V gene encodes CDR1 SGHDN and CDR2 FVKESK. CDR3 in DNA: TGTGCCAGCAGGCAGATTAGAAGCAATGAGCAGTTCTTC. Its protein product is CASRQIRSNEQFF.

This rearrangement joins TRBV5-5 to TRBJ1-1; D remains ambiguous. Germline values: CDR1 SGHKS, CDR2 YYEKEE (reference sequence). Deletions cut 3 bases from V and 8 bases from J, with 11 bases between. There are 12 residues in the CDR3. The chain's CDR3 is CASSSVWQEAFF. In nucleotides, the CDR3 is TGTGCCAGCAGCTCGGTCTGGCAGGAAGCTTTCTTT.

J is TRBJ2-7 and V is TRBV27; D is possibly TRBD2 (7 bases). Per germline, CDR1 MNHEY and CDR2 SMNVEV (reference sequence). V shed 2 bases and J shed 3 bases, with 14 bases lying between them. The CDR3 consists of 15 residues. CDR3 region: CASSLGQGGGYEQYF. The CDR3 region has the DNA TGTGCCAGCAGTTTAGGGCAGGGAGGGGGCTACGAGCAGTACTTC.

The chain is built from TRBV4-2 and TRBJ2-7; D may be TRBD2 (6 bases). V gave up 0 bases and J gave up 5 bases, with 11 bases separating them. Germline V CDR1 and CDR2: LGHNA, YNFKEQ. The CDR3 length is 14 residues. In DNA, the CDR3 is TGTGCCAGCAGCCAAGAAGGGCGGGGCCACGAGCAGTACTTC. This encodes CASSQEGRGHEQYF.

The chain uses TRBV30 and TRBJ1-1, with 9 positions matching TRBD1. With 1 base clipped from V and 10 bases from J, the junction kept 10 bases outside the gene matches. The CDR3 has 14 amino acids. Per the germline V gene, CDR1 is GTSNPN and CDR2 is SVGIG (reference sequence). The CDR3 sequence is CAWSGEDRGNLAFF. CDR3 DNA: TGTGCCTGGAGTGGGGAGGACAGGGGTAATTTAGCTTTCTTT.

The sample holds one count of this clone. J is TRBJ2-5 and V is TRBV5-4; D is uncertain. Germline V lookup: CDR1 SGHNT, CDR2 YYREEE (reference sequence). Trimming shortened V by 4 bases and J by 5 bases, and 15 bases separated the two germline ends. CDR3 length: 14 residues. The chain's CDR3 is CASSVQPMEETQYF. The CDR3 region has the DNA TGTGCCAGCAGCGTACAGCCGATGGAGGAGACCCAGTACTTC. The full variable domain, in which reference TRBV5-4 and TRBJ2-5 provide the parts outside the CDR3, is ETGVTQSPTHLIKTRGQQVTLRCSSQSGHNTVSWYQQALGQGPQFIFQYYREEENGRGNFPPRFSGLQFPNYSSELNVNALELDDSALYLCASSVQPMEETQYFGPGTRLLVL.

The J gene is TRBJ2-1, the V gene TRBV4-1; D perhaps matches TRBD1 (6 bases). The germline gives CDR1 MGHRA, CDR2 YSYEKL. The CDR3 totals 14 residues. Deletions cut 0 bases from V and 11 bases from J, with 14 bases between. The CDR3 here is CASSQDPIGGKQFF. CDR3 coding DNA: TGCGCCAGCAGCCAAGATCCTATAGGGGGTAAGCAGTTCTTC.

For the CDR3, the DNA is TGTGCCAGCAGTTACACTAACTATGGCTACACCTTC. Its translation is CASSYTNYGYTF. The V and J genes are TRBV6-5 and TRBJ1-2; D is unresolved. Germline-derived CDR1 and CDR2 are MNHEY and SVGAGI. This CDR3 has 12 amino acids. V lost 2 bases, J lost 0 bases, and 1 base lay in between.